A selection of T cell receptor beta chains follows, all from one sample in a study of T cell repertoires in cytomegalovirus infection. These receptors' targets are unknown. TCRdb passed the reads through MiXCR, listing each CDR3 protein once. The sample comprises some 270,000 distinct CDR3 sequences, around 20% of which are singletons, and roughly a fifth rests with the top ten. The specimen comprised cultured PBMCs, sampled from culture after CMV antigen stimulation. The receptors stem from a human donor in good health (CMV status not recorded). Some clones in this sample may be carry-over from other donors' samples. CDR3s include the opening cysteine and the closing phenylalanine or tryptophan. The D gene is left open where the match is weak. Some rows mark clone size as missing; the rest say once, few, many or name a class of expanded clone.

v_call	clone_size	j_call	d_call	cdr3_aa	cdr3_nt
TRBV7-8	few	TRBJ1-5	TRBD1	CASSPQRDRANQPQHF	TGTGCCAGCAGCCCACAACGGGACAGGGCTAATCAGCCCCAGCATTTT
TRBV7-8	many	TRBJ1-4	TRBD1	CASSPDRVGEKLFF	TGTGCCAGCAGCCCCGACAGGGTCGGGGAAAAACTGTTTTTT
TRBV7-8	many	TRBJ2-2	-	CASSLASGLPTGNTGELFF	TGTGCCAGCAGCTTAGCGAGCGGCCTCCCGACTGGTAACACCGGGGAGCTGTTTTTT
TRBV7-2	many	TRBJ2-7	-	CASSSSDFWASSYEQYF	TGTGCCAGCAGCTCTAGTGACTTTTGGGCCAGCTCCTACGAGCAGTACTTC
TRBV4-1	few	TRBJ1-1	-	CASSRREGERGTEAFF	TGCGCCAGCAGCCGCCGTGAGGGGGAGAGGGGCACTGAAGCTTTCTTT
TRBV15	many	TRBJ2-3	TRBD2	CATSREQKAGVGLTDTQYF	TGTGCCACCAGCAGAGAGCAAAAAGCGGGAGTCGGACTCACAGATACGCAGTATTTT
TRBV7-8	few	TRBJ2-3	TRBD1	CASSLQGAGDPQYF	TGTGCCAGCAGCCTACAGGGGGCAGGGGACCCGCAGTATTTT
TRBV7-8	many	TRBJ2-7	TRBD2	CASSPAVTSGYPLNEQYF	TGTGCCAGCAGCCCTGCGGTGACTAGCGGATACCCCTTGAACGAGCAGTACTTC
TRBV11-1	once	TRBJ2-1	-	CASSHPRTGTVQFF	TGTGCCAGCAGCCACCCCAGAACCGGGACTGTCCAGTTCTTC
TRBV4-2	-	TRBJ2-7	-	CASSHPDSYEQYF	TGTGCCAGCAGCCACCCTGACTCCTACGAGCAGTACTTC
TRBV6-2/TRBV6-3	few	TRBJ1-1	-	CASSYSITRPGRDTEAFF	TGTGCCAGCAGTTACTCGATCACCCGTCCTGGGCGGGACACTGAAGCTTTCTTT
TRBV19	-	TRBJ2-1	TRBD1	CASSIVDRVRHNEQFF	TGTGCCAGTAGTATAGTTGACAGGGTGAGGCACAATGAGCAGTTCTTC
TRBV27	many	TRBJ2-5	TRBD2	CASSLFGGRQETQYF	TGTGCCAGCAGTCTTTTCGGCGGGAGGCAAGAGACCCAGTACTTC
TRBV4-1	-	TRBJ2-1	-	CVSSHSTSEQFF	TGCGTCAGCAGCCACTCAACAAGTGAGCAGTTCTTC
TRBV6-2/TRBV6-3	few	TRBJ1-1	-	CASSYLRENTEAFF	TGTGCCAGCAGTTATCTACGGGAGAACACTGAAGCTTTCTTT
TRBV27	many	TRBJ1-5	-	CASSLKQGNQPQHF	TGTGCCAGCAGTTTAAAACAGGGAAATCAGCCCCAGCATTTT
TRBV7-6	-	TRBJ2-1	-	CASSLRGDEGEQFF	TGTGCCAGCAGCTTACGAGGGGACGAAGGTGAGCAGTTCTTC
TRBV28	-	TRBJ1-4	TRBD1	CASRAGQGAREKLFF	TGTGCCAGCAGAGCCGGACAGGGGGCACGGGAAAAACTGTTTTTT
TRBV5-5	many	TRBJ2-5	TRBD2	CASSLGPSGSQETQYF	TGTGCCAGCAGCTTGGGTCCTAGCGGAAGCCAAGAGACCCAGTACTTC
TRBV25-1	-	TRBJ2-2	TRBD1	CASSADRGGFGELFF	TGTGCCAGCAGTGCCGACAGGGGGGGTTTCGGGGAGCTGTTTTTT
TRBV7-3	-	TRBJ2-5	-	CASSSRDLQETQYF	TGTGCCAGCAGCTCGAGAGACCTCCAAGAGACCCAGTACTTC
TRBV7-9	few	TRBJ1-5	-	CASSARDNLGDQPQHF	TGTGCCAGCAGCGCCCGGGACAACCTGGGAGATCAGCCCCAGCATTTT
TRBV28	-	TRBJ1-2	-	CASRGGGAVYGYTF	TGTGCCAGCAGGGGAGGAGGGGCGGTATATGGCTACACCTTC
TRBV20-1	-	TRBJ1-5	-	CSASGGPHSNQPQHF	TGCAGTGCTAGCGGGGGGCCCCATAGCAATCAGCCCCAGCATTTT
TRBV7-3	many	TRBJ2-7	TRBD2	CASSSLAGGRYEQYF	TGTGCCAGCAGCTCTCTAGCGGGAGGGCGGTACGAGCAGTACTTC
TRBV28	-	TRBJ2-7	-	CASSLVRSTYEQYF	TGTGCCAGCAGTTTGGTCCGGTCTACCTACGAGCAGTACTTC
TRBV10-3	few	TRBJ2-5	TRBD1	CAITRQGGSTETQYF	TGTGCCATCACCAGACAGGGTGGAAGCACTGAGACCCAGTACTTC
TRBV7-2	many	TRBJ1-1	-	CASSNGLNTEAFF	TGTGCCAGCAGCAACGGATTGAACACTGAAGCTTTCTTT
TRBV7-2	many	TRBJ2-2	-	CASSQDGMSGELFF	TGTGCCAGCAGTCAGGACGGAATGAGTGGAGAGCTGTTTTTT
TRBV7-8	-	TRBJ2-2	TRBD2	CASSIAGTRTGELFF	TGTGCCAGCAGCATAGCGGGGACCCGCACCGGGGAGCTGTTTTTT
TRBV4-1	-	TRBJ2-5	-	CASSQDEDYQETQYF	TGCGCCAGCAGCCAAGATGAGGATTACCAAGAGACCCAGTACTTC
TRBV7-9	many	TRBJ1-2	TRBD1	CATSDRGSGYTF	TGTGCCACCTCGGACAGGGGGTCTGGCTACACCTTC
TRBV28	few	TRBJ2-5	TRBD1	CASSTAGTGRETQYF	TGTGCCAGCAGCACCGCCGGGACAGGGAGAGAGACCCAGTACTTC
TRBV7-9	-	TRBJ1-5	-	CASSFDQEGQPQHF	TGTGCCAGCAGCTTTGACCAAGAGGGGCAGCCCCAGCATTTT
TRBV4-1	few	TRBJ2-7	-	CASSQSDGFSYEQYF	TGCGCCAGCAGCCAATCGGACGGCTTCTCCTACGAGCAGTACTTC
TRBV7-8	many	TRBJ2-2	-	CASSYLPGGTANTGELFF	TGTGCCAGCAGTTATCTCCCAGGGGGGACCGCGAACACCGGGGAGCTGTTTTTT